This T cell receptor beta chain was found in a study of blood T cell repertoires in COVID-19. The authors' processing: Amplification with reference gene primers provided the estimates of nucleated cell counts. TCRdb's copy holds only in-frame clones and misses some; the assay was immunoSEQ multiplex PCR. V, J and clone size are taken as reported in that table, and D and trimming were inferred from the DNA itself. The data hold roughly 32,000 clones, with about 92% observed a single time. Germline V gives CDR1 MNHEY, CDR2 SVGEGT. There are 17 residues in the CDR3. Trimming cost V 6 bases and J 0 bases; bases outside gene matches: 10.

The chain recombines TRBV6-2 or TRBV6-3 with TRBJ1-5; 8 bases fit TRBD1. Sequenced: peripheral blood. The origin of this receptor is a male donor with active COVID-19. In DNA, the CDR3 is TGTGCCAGCAGCCAGAGTACAGGGGGAGATAGCAATCAGCCCCAGCATTTT. It codes for CASSQSTGGDSNQPQHF.